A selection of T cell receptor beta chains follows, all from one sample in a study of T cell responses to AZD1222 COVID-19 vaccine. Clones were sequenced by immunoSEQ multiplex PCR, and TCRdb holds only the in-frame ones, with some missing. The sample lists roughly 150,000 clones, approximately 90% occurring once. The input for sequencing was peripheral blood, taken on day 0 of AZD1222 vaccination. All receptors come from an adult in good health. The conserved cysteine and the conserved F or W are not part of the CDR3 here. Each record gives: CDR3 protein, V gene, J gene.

ASSSRVPLAEAF	TRBV28	TRBJ1-1
ASSLESYDTQY	TRBV11-3	TRBJ2-3
ASSLTTEYEQY	TRBV5-1	TRBJ2-7
ASSPRIRRETQY	TRBV7-8	TRBJ2-5
ASRVGLRTGELF	TRBV5-6	TRBJ2-2
ASYPGGRETQY	TRBV7-9	TRBJ2-5
AAEGQFNQPQH	TRBV30	TRBJ1-5
ASRRQGGQNSPLH	TRBV6-5	TRBJ1-6
ASTVSGGAQETQY	TRBV5-1	TRBJ2-5
ASSAVTGELF	TRBV2	TRBJ2-2
ASSPSGSNQPQH	TRBV18	TRBJ1-5
ASGSNYGYT	TRBV28	TRBJ1-2
ATRQGASGNTIY	TRBV7-8	TRBJ1-3
AWERESGARYYGYT	TRBV30	TRBJ1-2
ASTLEDVNTGELF	TRBV19	TRBJ2-2
ASSPGGLYSSGNTIY	TRBV5-1	TRBJ1-3
ASSYSGEQY	TRBV6-6	TRBJ2-7
ASSMSRGYGYT	TRBV19	TRBJ1-2
ASSLGISTNYGYT	TRBV7-3	TRBJ1-2
AIRGSDNQPQH	TRBV10-3	TRBJ1-5
ASSTPDREGYEQY	TRBV6-2/TRBV6-3	TRBJ2-7
ASSETSLRVALNSPLH	TRBV6-1	TRBJ1-6
ASTLGRSLSPLH	TRBV27	TRBJ1-6
ASSVAGTGDGYT	TRBV6-6	TRBJ1-2
ASSLVSEAF	TRBV5-8	TRBJ1-1
ASSLGLRAANEKLF	TRBV5-1	TRBJ1-4
ASSRETGARAEAF	TRBV28	TRBJ1-1
ASSSATQGVHSGELF	TRBV5-6	TRBJ2-2
ASSLESPNTEAF	TRBV7-2	TRBJ1-1
ASSLEGPGTSPPATNEKLF	TRBV11-3	TRBJ1-4
ASSDSGTARTGELF	TRBV6-4	TRBJ2-2
ASRSGRTTNEKLF	TRBV11-1	TRBJ1-4
ASRGGTGKPNTEAF	TRBV6-4	TRBJ1-1
ASGLYSNNQPQH	TRBV12-5	TRBJ1-5
ASSESDSRGQSYNEQF	TRBV10-1	TRBJ2-1
ASSPSTDTQY	TRBV7-2	TRBJ2-3
ATSRGLGGLGYT	TRBV15	TRBJ1-2
AVRQGRSGNTIY	TRBV10-3	TRBJ1-3
ASMKDGSYEQY	TRBV19	TRBJ2-7